This T cell receptor (beta chain) is drawn from a study of human T cells and chemical hapten exposure. This clonotype was observed many times. Germline lookup yields CDR1 SGHTA and CDR2 FQGNSA. V lost 5 bases, J lost 5 bases, and 9 bases lay in between. The CDR3 spans 12 residues. Noted time point: pre-sensitization, week 0. The treatment is: therapeutic diphenylcyclopropenone sensitization with weekly scalp DPC. TCRdb reprocessed the RACE reads with MiXCR, giving one entry per CDR3 protein. The data show around 330,000 distinct CDR3 sequences, with 5.5% seen just once and over 7% held by the top ten. V and J are TRBV7-2 and TRBJ2-5; D unclear. The clonotype was recovered from a woman aged 18-29 years with alopecia areata. Some clones in this sample may be carry-over from other donors' samples. Specimen: whole blood, collected in connection with sensitization to the hapten diphenylcyclopropenone (DPC). CDR3 nucleotide sequence: TGTGCCAGCAGCCCCATTATGGAGACCCAGTACTTC. Protein product: CASSPIMETQYF.